This T cell receptor (beta chain) is from a study of T cell responses to AZD1222 COVID-19 vaccine (dated by TCRdb to the early 2020s). Background for the entire study: A total of approximately 250 trial participants underwent TCR sequencing, of whom about 200 had received two doses of AZD1222 and around 25 had received two doses of the MenACWY control vaccine. Trial participants were enrolled into age subgroups of 18-55, 56-69 and 70-plus years, which contained approximately 150, 30 and 60 TCR-sequenced participants, respectively. General findings and caveats noted by the study authors: Most participants were white British and females outnumbered males, and the authors suggested that clonal diversity may have been underestimated. Only six AZD1222 recipients were SARS-CoV-2 seropositive at baseline, limiting conclusions about previously exposed vaccinees. Nearly half of unique spike-specific TCRs reportedly recognized epitopes outside regions mutated in the B.1.351 and B.1.1.7 variants. A significant rise in spike-specific TCR breadth and depth was observed after two AZD1222 doses relative to day 0 and relative to MenACWY recipients. The 56-69-year group was small, and its depth increase did not reach significance, likely because of low power. CD4 TCRs associated with the vaccine covered the entire spike protein, and the dominant responses were in regions 160-218 and 743-854. Because no samples from the day 14 peak response were available, repertoires could be characterized only after the peak T cell response.

Compared with germline, V lacks 0 bases and J lacks 5 bases; bases without a gene match: 15. There are 18 amino acids in the CDR3, from cysteine to phenylalanine inclusive. Kept here is only the CDR3 DNA, which spans 54 bases and is read in frame from base 1. The germline V gene specifies MGHRA as CDR1 and YSYEKL as CDR2. For this clone: No cognate antigen has been identified for it. No quality values exist for individual bases; no much larger clone is one base distant.

The CDR3 regions of human TCRbeta chains were subjected to immunosequencing. The study's processing was this. TCRs in the repertoires were compared against a reference library of SARS-CoV-2-specific TCRs that had been generated with the MIRA antigen-specificity platform. Breadth was defined as the fraction of unique TCRs that were SARS-CoV-2-associated, and depth was defined as the fraction of total T cells that were SARS-CoV-2-associated. Each spike-specific TCR was assigned to its reactive spike region and to a CD4 or CD8 class using the MIRA data. Log10-transformed breadth and depth values were compared by one-way ANOVA with Sidak's multiple comparisons tests. In its TCRdb copy, this immuneACCESS table keeps in-frame sequences only and misses some clones. Where compared with another copy, unresolved V genes explain less than half of these, and the others have no known cause. V, J and clone size are taken as reported in that table, and D and trimming were inferred from the DNA itself. This sample is represented by 90,000 to 120,000 clones; around 90% of them were singletons. The top ten constitute 3.1% of the sample.

Explained via the paper, the time point label denotes: baseline before first vaccination. The treatment or condition label corresponds to: meningococcal conjugate vaccine given as trial control. The vaccinee samples were drawn from two UK trials, COV001 and COV002, one of which was a single-blind randomized controlled phase 2/3 trial testing AZD1222 (ChAdOx1 nCoV-19) in healthy adults. For TCRbeta chain sequencing, PBMC samples were collected from trial participants at day 0 and at day 28 after the second dose. This receptor was obtained from an adult in good health. The chain couples TRBV4-1 to TRBJ2-7; 8 middle bases align to TRBD2. Sequenced material: peripheral blood, taken on day 0 of MenACWY control vaccination. The CDR3 has the sequence CASSQEGTPAGEIHEQYF. The DNA sequence is TGCGCCAGCAGCCAAGAAGGAACGCCAGCGGGGGAAATCCACGAGCAGTACTTC.